This TCR beta chain derives from a study of patients and donors after allogeneic stem cell transplantation. From germline, CDR1 is DFQATT and CDR2 SNEGSKA (reference sequence). The CDR3 extends over 15 amino acids. V was clipped by 2 bases and J by 0 bases, with 11 bases between them. This clonotype was detected a few times. TCRdb re-called the RT-PCR reads through MiXCR, storing one row per CDR3 protein. The sample lists roughly 880,000 distinct CDR3 sequences; more than 15% were seen once. Sample: blood, either unsorted or a sorted T cell fraction (not recorded which). The receptor was isolated from a human donor who was either an allogeneic HSCT recipient or a stem cell or donor lymphocyte infusion donor (not recorded which). It is not recorded whose cells these are; they may come from a transplant donor. The rearrangement links TRBV20-1 to TRBJ1-3, with D uncertain. The CDR3 bases are TGCAGTGCTAGACCTTCGACGGTCTCTGGAAACACCATATATTTT. Amino acid sequence: CSARPSTVSGNTIYF.